This passage covers 6 T cell receptor beta chains from one sample sequenced in a study of blood T cell repertoires in COVID-19. Assay: immunoSEQ multiplex PCR; the TCRdb copy retains only in-frame clones and omits some. The data show 20,000 to 25,000 clones, with over 70% seen just once and roughly 13% held by the top ten. Sequenced: peripheral blood. The receptors originated from a man in his fifties or sixties with active COVID-19.

Sample share makes this clone medium-sized. The J gene is TRBJ1-2, the V gene TRBV18; 8 bases line up with TRBD1. CDR3 length equals 13 residues. Germline-derived CDR1 and CDR2 are KGHSH and LQKENI. V was pared by 5 bases and J by 6 bases, with 5 bases of the junction left unmatched. This chain's CDR3 is CASSAGQDHGYTF. The CDR3 nucleotides read TGTGCCAGCTCAGCGGGACAGGATCATGGCTACACCTTC.

This clone showed up just a few times. The rearrangement links TRBV19 to TRBJ2-1, with TRBD2 identical over 13 bases. The CDR3 runs 16 residues. V lost 3 bases to trimming and J lost 8 bases; unmatched junction nucleotides: 7. Germline V gives CDR1 LNHDA, CDR2 SQIVND (reference sequence). The CDR3 DNA is TGTGCCAGTAGTATTACTGGGACTAGCGGGAACGATGAGCAGTTCTTC. It encodes CASSITGTSGNDEQFF. The variable domain in full, completed from reference TRBV19 and TRBJ2-1, reads DGGITQSPKYLFRKEGQNVTLSCEQNLNHDAMYWYRQDPGQGLRLIYYSQIVNDFQKGDIAEGYSVSREKKESFPLTVTSAQKNPTAFYLCASSITGTSGNDEQFFGPGTRLTVL.

The chain carries TRBV29-1 and TRBJ1-2, with 7 bases identical to TRBD1. V was pared by 6 bases and J by 4 bases, with 8 bases of the junction left unmatched. Germline assignment: CDR1 SQVTM and CDR2 ANQGSEA. This CDR3 has 13 amino acids. The CDR3 DNA is TGCAGCGTCCTCCCGACAGGGCGCTATGGCTACACCTTC. Residues: CSVLPTGRYGYTF. Variable domain in full (rest from reference TRBV29-1 and TRBJ1-2): SAVISQKPSRDICQRGTSLTIQCQVDSQVTMMFWYRQQPGQSLTLIATANQGSEATYESGFVIDKFPISRPNLTFSTLTVSNMSPEDSSIYLCSVLPTGRYGYTFGSGTRLTVV.

The V gene is TRBV27, the J gene TRBJ1-6, with 8 bases matching TRBD1. The CDR3 extends over 14 amino acids. The J segment lost 9 bases and the V segment lost 2 bases, leaving 3 bases of the junction unmatched. Germline-derived CDR1 and CDR2 are MNHEY and SMNVEV (reference sequence). The CDR3 nucleotides are TGTGCCAGCAGTTTAAGACAGGGGCTTTCACCCCTCCACTTT. Amino acids: CASSLRQGLSPLHF.

The chain recombines TRBV7-9 with TRBJ1-1; D remains unclear. V lost 6 bases to trimming and J lost 4 bases, with 18 bases between them. Germline values: CDR1 SEHNR, CDR2 FQNEAQ (reference sequence). The CDR3 is made up of 15 amino acids. CDR3 amino acids: CASSLNRESGTEAFF. CDR3 in DNA: TGTGCCAGCAGTCTTAATCGGGAATCGGGCACTGAAGCTTTCTTT.

The genes are TRBV5-1 and TRBJ2-1; 11 nucleotides match TRBD1. Germline V CDR1 and CDR2: SGHRS, YFSETQ. The CDR3 contains 15 residues. The V segment lost 5 bases and the J segment 6 bases; nucleotides outside the gene matches: 7. The CDR3 nucleotides are TGCGCCAGCAGTTCCGGACAGGGGGCAAGCAATGAGCAGTTCTTC. This encodes CASSSGQGASNEQFF.